This T cell receptor beta chain was recorded in a study of T cells in Graves' hyperthyroidism and ophthalmopathy (dated by TCRdb to the late 2010s). The study in broad terms: Peripheral blood samples were taken at initial diagnosis, before any treatment was given. Once sampling was done, hyperthyroidism patients were given methimazole at a starting dose of 30 mg daily, whereas ophthalmopathy patients were given high-dose intravenous methylprednisolone. The paper describes TCR Vbeta CDR3 sequencing of about 140 peripheral blood samples, made up of around 41 ophthalmopathy patients, 70 to 75 hyperthyroidism patients and about 17 progressor patients. The approximately 97 discovery patients were randomly divided into training and test sets at a 7:3 ratio. Whether ophthalmopathy could be predicted prospectively was tested in an independent validation cohort made up of 18 to 20 hyperthyroidism patients plus 17 patients who later progressed to ophthalmopathy. In several Graves' hyperthyroidism patients, the study also compared T-cell repertoires from thyroid tissue with T-cell repertoires from blood. To identify distinguishing TCR V-J signatures, a discovery cohort of 90 to 100 patients was used, comprising 40 to 45 with Graves' ophthalmopathy and 55 to 65 with stable Graves' hyperthyroidism. On the study overall, not on this receptor specifically: Most expanded thyroid clonotypes (frequency above 0.001) were also detected in blood, a finding suggesting that blood repertoires may reflect thyroid immune responses. Sample size was not statistically predetermined, and investigators were not blinded to group allocation. In validation, progression to ophthalmopathy was predicted by the model with 65% to 71% sensitivity and around 75% specificity, a median of roughly 6 months before onset. Ophthalmopathy was separated from stable hyperthyroidism by a 13 V-J signature model, with approximately 86% sensitivity and 81% to 83% specificity obtained in cross-validation and 80%/75% obtained in testing.

About this clonotype itself: Its antigen remains undetermined. No much larger clone exists at a distance of one base, and base qualities are not known.

Ophthalmopathy patients had moderately to severely active disease, with a Clinical Activity Score of 3 or more, a NOSPECS grade of 4 or more, and a disease duration of less than 3 months. Exclusion was applied to patients with uncontrolled infections, other autoimmune diseases, pregnancy or lactation. Clinical symptoms, serum thyroxine and TRAb, thyroid ultrasound, and orbital computed tomography formed the basis for the diagnoses. Ficoll-Paque density gradient centrifugation was used to isolate PBMCs from 8 to 10 ml of fresh peripheral blood. Trizol reagent was used to extract total RNA, and RNA quality was then checked on an Agilent 2100 Bioanalyzer. According to the germline V gene, CDR1 reads SGHRS and CDR2 reads YFSETQ. V is pruned by 4 bases and J by 3 bases, leaving 6 bases of the junction without a gene match. The CDR3 spans 15 residues, from the cysteine through the phenylalanine. The only DNA kept is the CDR3, 45 bases in frame from the first base.

Amplification of TCR beta CDR3 regions was carried out from RNA transcripts. A first-round RT-PCR of the TCR CDR3 used the HTBI primer set with the Qiagen OneStep RT-PCR kit. A second multiplex PCR round built the libraries, followed by size selection and purification. Paired-end sequencing of the libraries was performed with 100 bp reads on an Illumina HiSeq2000. In the original analysis: SOAPnuke was used to process the raw data, throwing out any read that contained adapters or uncalled bases, had a mean Phred below 15, or lacked an exact constant-primer or identifier match. High-quality paired reads were merged using COPE v1.2.5, and each unique nucleotide sequence was defined as a clonotype. MiTCR v1.1 was used to align clonotypes to the IMGT TRBV, TRBD and TRBJ reference segments. Only V-J combinations with frequency above 0.0001, covering 99% to 99.2% of repertoires, were analysed. A TCS score was defined as the ratio of F50 (clonal expansion) to E x V (chaos), with BLOSUM62-based TCRdist applied between CDR3 peptides within each V-J. Welch's t-statistics and random forest reduced some 510 V-J features to 10 to 15, which were used in a naive Bayes classifier (R e1071). TCRdb took the public reads, trimmed them with fastp at Q25, ran MiXCR for clone calling and kept in-frame beta chains. A single entry per CDR3 protein holds the most common genes and DNA from its merged rows. What appears here as the V and J calls and clone size reflects TCRdb's work, not the paper's. A total of over 250,000 distinct CDR3 sequences appear in this sample, about a sixth of them only once. The biggest ten clones account for around 55% of the sample.

The sequenced material came from blood. Recombination joined TRBV5-1 with TRBJ2-2; 7 of the junction bases match TRBD2. The TCR comes from a woman aged 55-70 years with Graves' ophthalmopathy. CDR3 loop: CASSVTAGDTGELFF. The DNA sequence is as follows: TGCGCCAGCAGCGTTACGGCGGGGGACACCGGGGAGCTGTTTTTT.